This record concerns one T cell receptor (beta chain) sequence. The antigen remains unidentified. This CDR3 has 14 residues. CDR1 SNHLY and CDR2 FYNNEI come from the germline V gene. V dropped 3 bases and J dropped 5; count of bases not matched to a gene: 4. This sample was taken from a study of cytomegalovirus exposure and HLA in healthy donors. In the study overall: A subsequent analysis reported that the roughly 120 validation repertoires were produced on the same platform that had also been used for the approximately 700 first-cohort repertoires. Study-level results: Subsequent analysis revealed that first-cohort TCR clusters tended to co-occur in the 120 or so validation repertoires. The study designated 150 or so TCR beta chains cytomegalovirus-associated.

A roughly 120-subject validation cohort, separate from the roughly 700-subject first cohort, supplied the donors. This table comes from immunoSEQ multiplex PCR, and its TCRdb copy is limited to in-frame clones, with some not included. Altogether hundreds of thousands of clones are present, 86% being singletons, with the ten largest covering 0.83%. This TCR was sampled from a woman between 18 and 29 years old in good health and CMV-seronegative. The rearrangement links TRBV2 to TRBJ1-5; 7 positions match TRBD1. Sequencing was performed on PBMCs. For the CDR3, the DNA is TGTGCCAGCAGTGAGTGGACAGGTTATCAGCCCCAGCATTTT. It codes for CASSEWTGYQPQHF.